This T cell receptor (beta chain) was observed in a study of somatic mutations in cytotoxic T cells in rheumatoid arthritis. Study-wide background: A 30 ml EDTA sample of patient blood was drawn right after diagnosis, before any treatment. In some cases, T-cell populations stained with V beta antibodies were flow-sorted at nearly 100% purity, and these included V beta1+ cells sequenced for TCRB.

Assay used: immunoSEQ multiplex PCR; TCRdb lists only in-frame clones, some missing. The sample lists about 14,000 clones, under 80% occurring once. Per the germline V gene, CDR1 is SGDLS and CDR2 is YYNGEE. The junction had 6 bases not matched to a gene; V was cut back by 4 bases and J by 9 bases. The CDR3 runs to 14 residues. A single count supports this clone. The V call is TRBV9, the J call TRBJ1-6, with TRBD1 matching 8 bases. Sequencing was done on a sample of CD8+ T cells sorted from blood. The receptor's source is an adult with rheumatoid arthritis. CDR3 nucleotides: TGTGCCAGCAGCCCTGGACAGGGAAGTTCACCCCTCCACTTT. Its translation: CASSPGQGSSPLHF.